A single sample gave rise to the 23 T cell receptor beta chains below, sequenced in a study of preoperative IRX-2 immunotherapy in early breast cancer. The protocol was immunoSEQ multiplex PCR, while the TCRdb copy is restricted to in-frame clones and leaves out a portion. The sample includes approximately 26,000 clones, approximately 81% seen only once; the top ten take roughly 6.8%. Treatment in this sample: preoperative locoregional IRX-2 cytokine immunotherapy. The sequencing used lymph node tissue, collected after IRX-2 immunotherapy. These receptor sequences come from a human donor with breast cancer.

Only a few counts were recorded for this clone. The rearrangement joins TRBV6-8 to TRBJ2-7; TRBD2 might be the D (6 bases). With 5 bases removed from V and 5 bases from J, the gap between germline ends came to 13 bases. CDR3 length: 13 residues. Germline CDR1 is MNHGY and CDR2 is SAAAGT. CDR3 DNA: TGTGCCAGCAGTGACCCGGGGAGGAACGAGCAGTACTTC. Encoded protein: CASSDPGRNEQYF.

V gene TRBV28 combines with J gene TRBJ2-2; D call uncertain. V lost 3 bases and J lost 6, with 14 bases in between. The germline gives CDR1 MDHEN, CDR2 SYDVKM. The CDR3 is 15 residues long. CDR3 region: CASSFQPQRSGELFF. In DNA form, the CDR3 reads TGTGCCAGCAGTTTCCAGCCCCAGAGGTCCGGGGAGCTGTTTTTT.

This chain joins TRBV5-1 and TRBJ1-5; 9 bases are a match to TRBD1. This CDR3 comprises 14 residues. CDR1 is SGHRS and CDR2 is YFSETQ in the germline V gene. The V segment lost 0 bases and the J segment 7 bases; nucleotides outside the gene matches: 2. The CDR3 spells CASSLGGTGQPQHF. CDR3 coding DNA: TGCGCCAGCAGCTTGGGGGGGACAGGGCAGCCCCAGCATTTT.

The CDR3 spells CASLSLYEQYF. CDR3 nucleotides: TGTGCCAGCCTCTCATTATACGAGCAGTACTTC. The chain employs TRBV6-7 and TRBJ2-5; D is ambiguous. The J call may be wrong; the DNA end is better matched by TRBJ2-7. TRBV6-7 is an ORF for which the function is uncertain. The CDR3 covers 11 residues.

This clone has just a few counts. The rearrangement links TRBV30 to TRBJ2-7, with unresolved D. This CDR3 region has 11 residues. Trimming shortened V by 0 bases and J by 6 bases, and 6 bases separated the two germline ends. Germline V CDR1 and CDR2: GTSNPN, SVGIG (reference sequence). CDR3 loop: CAWSVNLEQYF. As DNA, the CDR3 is TGTGCCTGGAGTGTTAACCTCGAGCAGTACTTC.

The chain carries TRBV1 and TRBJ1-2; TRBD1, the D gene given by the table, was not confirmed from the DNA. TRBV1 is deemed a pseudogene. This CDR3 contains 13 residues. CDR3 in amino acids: CASSLGQGYGYTF. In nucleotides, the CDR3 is TGCGCCAGCAGTCTGGGACAGGGCTATGGCTACACCTTC.

This CDR3 is CASHPDRAKNIQYF. For the CDR3, the DNA is TGTGCCAGCCACCCGGACAGAGCCAAAAACATTCAGTACTTC. The rearrangement uses TRBV6-8 and TRBJ2-4, with D possibly TRBD1 on 6 matching bases. This CDR3 region has 14 residues. The germline CDR1 and CDR2 sequences are MNHGY and SAAAGT. Trimming left V 8 bases short and J 0 bases short, with 11 bases between.

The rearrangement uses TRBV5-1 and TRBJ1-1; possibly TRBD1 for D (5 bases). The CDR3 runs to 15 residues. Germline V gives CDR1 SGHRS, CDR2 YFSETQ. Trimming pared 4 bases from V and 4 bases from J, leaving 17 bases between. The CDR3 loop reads CASSPVRGAGTEAFF. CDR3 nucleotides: TGCGCCAGCAGCCCCGTCCGGGGCGCCGGCACTGAAGCTTTCTTT.

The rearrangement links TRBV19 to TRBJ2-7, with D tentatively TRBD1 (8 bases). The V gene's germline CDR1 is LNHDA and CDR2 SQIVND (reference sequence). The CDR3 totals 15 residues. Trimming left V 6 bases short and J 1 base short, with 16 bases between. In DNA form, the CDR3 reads TGTGCCAGTAGCCCCGGGGGGACAGGATCCTACGAGCAGTACTTC. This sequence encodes CASSPGGTGSYEQYF.

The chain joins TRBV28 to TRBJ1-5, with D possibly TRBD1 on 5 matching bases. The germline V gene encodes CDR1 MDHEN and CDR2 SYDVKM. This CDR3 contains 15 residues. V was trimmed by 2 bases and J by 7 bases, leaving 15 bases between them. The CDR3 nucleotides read TGTGCCAGCAGTTTAAGGGCAGAGGGGTCACAGCCCCAGCATTTT. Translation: CASSLRAEGSQPQHF.

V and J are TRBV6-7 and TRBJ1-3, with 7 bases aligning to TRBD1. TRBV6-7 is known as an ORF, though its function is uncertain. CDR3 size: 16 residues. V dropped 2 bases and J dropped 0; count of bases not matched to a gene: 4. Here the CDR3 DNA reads TGTGCCAGCAGTTACCAGGGGGGAAGCTCTGGAAACACCATATATTTT. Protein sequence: CASSYQGGSSGNTIYF.

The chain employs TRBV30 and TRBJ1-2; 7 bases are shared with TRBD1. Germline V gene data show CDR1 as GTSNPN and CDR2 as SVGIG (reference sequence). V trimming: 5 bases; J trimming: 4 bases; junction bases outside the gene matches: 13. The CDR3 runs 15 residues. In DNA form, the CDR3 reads TGTGCCTGGGACCCACGTGGCGGGGACAGCTATGGCTACACCTTC. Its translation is CAWDPRGGDSYGYTF. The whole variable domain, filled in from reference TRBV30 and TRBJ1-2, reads SQTIHQWPATLVQPVGSPLSLECTVEGTSNPNLYWYRQAAGRGLQLLFYSVGIGQISSEVPQNLSASRPQDRQFILSSKKLLLSDSGFYLCAWDPRGGDSYGYTFGSGTRLTVV.

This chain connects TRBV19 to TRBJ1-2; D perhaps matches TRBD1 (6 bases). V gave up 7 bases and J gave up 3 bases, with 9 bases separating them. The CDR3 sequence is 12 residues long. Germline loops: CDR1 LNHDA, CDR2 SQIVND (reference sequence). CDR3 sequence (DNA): TGTGCCAGTAAGGAGGGGGACTATGGCTACACCTTC. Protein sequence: CASKEGDYGYTF.

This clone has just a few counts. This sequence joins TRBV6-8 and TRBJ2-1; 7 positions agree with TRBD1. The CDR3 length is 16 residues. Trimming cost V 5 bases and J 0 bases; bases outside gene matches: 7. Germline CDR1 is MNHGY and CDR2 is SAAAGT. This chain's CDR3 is CASSRRQGGSYNEQFF. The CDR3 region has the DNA TGTGCCAGCAGTAGGCGACAGGGTGGCTCCTACAATGAGCAGTTCTTC.

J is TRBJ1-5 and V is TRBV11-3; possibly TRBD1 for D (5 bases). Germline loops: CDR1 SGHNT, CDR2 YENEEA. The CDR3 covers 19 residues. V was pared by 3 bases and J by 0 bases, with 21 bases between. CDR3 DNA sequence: TGTGCCAGCAGCTTGCATAAGGGGCAACCGCCTTATAGCAATCAGCCCCAGCATTTT. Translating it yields CASSLHKGQPPYSNQPQHF.

The chain's CDR3 is CASSRGDSNSYEQYF. The CDR3 DNA follows: TGCGCCAGCAGCAGGGGGGACTCCAATTCCTACGAGCAGTACTTC. The rearrangement uses TRBV5-1 and TRBJ2-7; D is possibly TRBD1 or TRBD2 (6 bases each). Germline V CDR1 and CDR2: SGHRS, YFSETQ. The CDR3 extends over 15 amino acids. Deletions cut 4 bases from V and 1 base from J, with 15 bases between.

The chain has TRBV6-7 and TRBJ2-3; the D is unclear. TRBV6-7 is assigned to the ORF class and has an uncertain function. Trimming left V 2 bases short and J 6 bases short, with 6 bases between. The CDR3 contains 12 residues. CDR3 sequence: CASSYPHDTQYF. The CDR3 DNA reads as TGTGCCAGCAGTTACCCCCACGATACGCAGTATTTT.

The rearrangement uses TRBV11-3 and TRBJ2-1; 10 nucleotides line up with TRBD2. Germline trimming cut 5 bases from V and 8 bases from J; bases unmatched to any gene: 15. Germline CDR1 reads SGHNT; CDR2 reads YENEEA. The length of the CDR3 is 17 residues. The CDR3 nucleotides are TGTGCCAGCAGCGGCCCCCTGTCTAGCGGGGGTTACGATGAGCAGTTCTTC. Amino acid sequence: CASSGPLSSGGYDEQFF.

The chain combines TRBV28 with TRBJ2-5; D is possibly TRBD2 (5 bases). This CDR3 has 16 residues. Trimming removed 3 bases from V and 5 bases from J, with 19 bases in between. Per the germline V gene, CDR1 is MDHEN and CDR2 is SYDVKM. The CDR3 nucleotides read TGTGCCAGCAGTTTCCCCGAGGGCGCCCAAGGGGAGACCCAGTACTTC. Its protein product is CASSFPEGAQGETQYF.

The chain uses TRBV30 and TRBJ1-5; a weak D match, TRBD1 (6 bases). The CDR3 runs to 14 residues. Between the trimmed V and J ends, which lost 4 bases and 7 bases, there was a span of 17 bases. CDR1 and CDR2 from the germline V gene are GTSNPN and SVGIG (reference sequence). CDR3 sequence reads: CAWIKQGTSQPQHF. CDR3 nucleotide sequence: TGTGCCTGGATTAAACAGGGTACGTCCCAGCCCCAGCATTTT. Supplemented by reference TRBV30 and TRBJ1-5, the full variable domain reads SQTIHQWPATLVQPVGSPLSLECTVEGTSNPNLYWYRQAAGRGLQLLFYSVGIGQISSEVPQNLSASRPQDRQFILSSKKLLLSDSGFYLCAWIKQGTSQPQHFGDGTRLSIL.

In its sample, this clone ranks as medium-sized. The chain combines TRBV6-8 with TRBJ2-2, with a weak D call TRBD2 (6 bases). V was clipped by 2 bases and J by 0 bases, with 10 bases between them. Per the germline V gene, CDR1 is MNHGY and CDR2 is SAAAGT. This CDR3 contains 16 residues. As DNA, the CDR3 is TGTGCCAGCAGTTACGCGGAGGGAACGAACACCGGGGAGCTGTTTTTT. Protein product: CASSYAEGTNTGELFF.

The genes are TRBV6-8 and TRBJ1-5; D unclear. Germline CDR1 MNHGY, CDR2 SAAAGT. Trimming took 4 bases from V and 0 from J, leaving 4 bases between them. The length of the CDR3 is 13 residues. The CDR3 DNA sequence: TGTGCCAGCAGTTCCAATAGCAATCAGCCCCAGCATTTT. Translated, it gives CASSSNSNQPQHF.

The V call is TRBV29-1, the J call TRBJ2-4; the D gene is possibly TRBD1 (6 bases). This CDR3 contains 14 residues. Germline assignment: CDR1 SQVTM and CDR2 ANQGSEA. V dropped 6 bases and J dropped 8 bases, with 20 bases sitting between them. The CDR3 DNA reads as TGCAGCGTAACAGCCGACAGGCCAGCGGACATTCAGTACTTC. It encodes CSVTADRPADIQYF.